The table lists the clone carrying this TCR beta chain with a few counts. Antigen: not known. Using immunoSEQ multiplex PCR, the repertoire was profiled, and TCRdb retains in-frame clones only, with some absent. The sample has about 51,000 clones; about 90% are singletons. This record comes from a study of OX40 agonist ivuxolimab in advanced cancers. Looking at the study overall: Patients receiving dose escalation had hepatocellular carcinoma, melanoma, renal cell or head and neck cancer. Eligibility admitted prior anti-PD-1, anti-PD-L1 or anti-CTLA-4 therapy; about 40% had some. Findings of the study overall: Nonresponders included some who also had low normalized T-cell clonal expansion. At doses 0.1 to 3.0 mg/kg, CD4+ and CD8+ clones expanded.

Germline CDR1 MGHRA, CDR2 YSYEKL. Trimming removed 2 bases at V and 0 bases at J, with 29 bases between. The CDR3 is made up of 22 amino acids. This chain links TRBV4-1 with TRBJ2-1; maybe TRBD2 (6 bases). This material consisted of CD4+ or CD8+ T cells sorted from blood, taken in a trial of the OX40 agonist ivuxolimab. The origin of this receptor is an adult with an advanced solid tumor such as melanoma, head and neck, liver or kidney cancer. The CDR3 protein is CASSQFIRASRELPTSYNEQFF. The DNA of the CDR3 is TGCGCCAGCAGCCAATTCATACGTGCTAGCCGGGAGCTCCCGACCTCCTACAATGAGCAGTTCTTC.